This T cell receptor (beta chain) was sequenced for a study of CD8+ T cells in alopecia areata (dated by TCRdb to the late 2010s). Study-level background: Treated patients were enrolled in an open-label pilot trial of oral tofacitinib, 5 to 10 mg twice daily, for moderate-to-severe alopecia areata. Tofacitinib was given for 6 to 18 months, followed by 6 months of follow-up off drug to assess delayed response and recurrence. For the treated patients, the SALT score, which quantifies what percentage of scalp surface area is affected, served as the measure of disease severity. The study used high-throughput TCRbeta sequencing to examine T cell clonal expansion in alopecia areata, in both the C3H/HeJ mouse model and human patients. Scalp tissue and sorted CD4+ and CD8+ peripheral blood T cells from patchy and totalis/universalis alopecia areata patients and from healthy controls were covered by human TCRbeta sequencing. Tofacitinib-treated patients had biopsies at baseline and at 4 and 24 weeks of treatment, with a later scalp biopsy in several patients. Scalp clonality was compared across normal scalp (n=4), patchy alopecia areata scalp (n=8), and alopecia totalis/universalis scalp (n=8). RNA came from the PAXgene miRNA kit for fixed scalp, the miRNeasy kit for PBMCs, and the RNeasy kit for mouse skin. TCRbeta CDR3 regions were amplified by immunoSEQ multiplex PCR with 35 Vbeta forward and 13 Jbeta reverse primers. The study at large found these results: The treated cohort was small, with a single nonresponder, so links between baseline CD8+ expansion and response need larger studies. Unlike mouse skin, which is dominated by gammadelta T cells, normal human skin has resident alphabeta T cells that are also sequenced, and this complicates analysis of the scalp TCR repertoire. Higher clonality and more expanded CD8+ clones were observed in lesional scalp than in normal scalp, particularly in alopecia totalis/universalis, a finding suggestive of antigenic drive. Many expanded lesional clones persisted in scalp and blood during tofacitinib treatment, which may partly explain relapse after stopping treatment. Compared with mice, TCR sequences shared between patients were less clear, possibly partly because of HLA diversity across the patient population. Tofacitinib significantly decreased scalp clonality and the number of expanded CD8+ clones among the top 100 scalp clones.

Library method: the immunoSEQ multiplex PCR assay. RNA was extracted from all samples and reverse transcribed into cDNA, which served as template for TCR sequencing. SuperScript III was used to make first-strand cDNA, primed with a 2:1 mix of oligo-dT and random hexamers. A synthetic immune receptor repertoire was used to measure amplification bias, and any remaining bias was corrected computationally. On the study's bioinformatics: Raw reads were preprocessed to remove errors, and CDR3 was defined by IMGT conventions from the conserved cysteine to phenylalanine. To get clonality, Shannon entropy was normalized by log2 of the number of productive unique TCRs and the result was subtracted from 1. Whether scalp clones were CD4 or CD8 was inferred by matching scalp TCRbeta sequences against CD4 and CD8 repertoires sorted from blood. Sourced from immuneACCESS, this table was stored by TCRdb with only in-frame sequences that have V and J called. A share of the clones is absent; for the studies checked, an unresolved V gene accounts for under half, and the remainder has no known explanation. Clone size and V and J calls were adopted from that table, with D and trimming inferred from the DNA. Recorded for this sample are 150,000 to 200,000 clones; around three fifths of them occurred a single time. The ten largest clones capture roughly 1.3% of the sample.

Taken from the germline V gene (reference sequence), the CDR1 and CDR2 loops are LNHNV and YYDKDF. At the junction V is shortened by 0 bases and J by 10 bases, with 15 bases in between. Reading from cysteine to phenylalanine, the CDR3 counts 14 amino acids. Only CDR3 DNA is held: 42 bases, read in frame from base 1. A word on this clone: The antigen it binds to is not known. Qualities for individual bases were not recorded, and no much larger clone is one base off.

Interpreted using the paper, the treatment or condition label stands for: oral pan-JAK inhibitor, 5-10 mg twice daily. From alopecia areata patients, peripheral blood was collected along with lesional scalp punch biopsies. After PBMCs were isolated by density centrifugation and stained for CD3, CD4 and CD8, a FACSAria was used to sort CD4+ and CD8+ T cells. The TCR originated in a human donor with alopecia areata. The material was CD4+ T cells sorted from blood, obtained around week 50, from a patient treated with tofacitinib. This sequence uses TRBV15 and TRBJ2-5; a confident D gene designation cannot be given. The CDR3 reads CATSRDRWAEDQYF. Read as DNA, the sequence is TGTGCCACCAGCAGAGACAGGTGGGCCGAGGACCAGTACTTC.